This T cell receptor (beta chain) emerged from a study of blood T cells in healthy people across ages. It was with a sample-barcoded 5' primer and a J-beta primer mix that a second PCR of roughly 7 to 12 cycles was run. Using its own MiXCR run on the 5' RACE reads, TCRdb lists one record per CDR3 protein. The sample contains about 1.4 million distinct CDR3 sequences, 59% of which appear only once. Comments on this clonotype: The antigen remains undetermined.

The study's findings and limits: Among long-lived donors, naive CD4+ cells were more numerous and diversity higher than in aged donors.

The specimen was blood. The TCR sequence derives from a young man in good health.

The CDR3 loop reads CASSPLAGAVREQYF. CDR3 DNA: TGTGCCAGCAGCCCCCTAGCGGGAGCCGTTAGGGAGCAGTACTTC. The genes are TRBV7-2 and TRBJ2-7; 10 bases line up with TRBD2. V shed 5 bases and J 7 bases; nucleotides not matched to a gene: 11. Per germline, CDR1 SGHTA and CDR2 FQGNSA. This CDR3 has 15 amino acids.